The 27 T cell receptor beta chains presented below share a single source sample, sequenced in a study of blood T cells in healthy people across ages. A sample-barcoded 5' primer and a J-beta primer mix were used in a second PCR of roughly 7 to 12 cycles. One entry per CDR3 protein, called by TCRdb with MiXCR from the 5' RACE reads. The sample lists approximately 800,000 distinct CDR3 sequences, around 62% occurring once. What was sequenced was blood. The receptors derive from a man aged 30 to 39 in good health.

CDR3 sequence: CSARVWRARYEQYF. The CDR3 nucleotides read TGCAGTGCTAGAGTGTGGAGGGCGCGATACGAGCAGTACTTC. J is TRBJ2-5 and V is TRBV20-1, with D tentatively TRBD2 (6 bases). The J call is doubtful: the DNA matches TRBJ2-7 better. The CDR3 covers 14 residues. Germline loops: CDR1 DFQATT, CDR2 SNEGSKA (reference sequence).

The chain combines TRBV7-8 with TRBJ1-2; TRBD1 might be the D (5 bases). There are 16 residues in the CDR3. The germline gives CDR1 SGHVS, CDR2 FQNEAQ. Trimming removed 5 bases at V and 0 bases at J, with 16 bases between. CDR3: CASSRSAGRANYGYTF. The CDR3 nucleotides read TGTGCCAGCAGCCGGAGCGCAGGGAGGGCTAACTATGGCTACACCTTC.

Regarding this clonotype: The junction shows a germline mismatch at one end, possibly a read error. CDR3 in amino acids: CASSVGRILYGYTF. The CDR3 DNA follows: TGCGCCAGCAGCGTAGGCAGGATCCTCTATGGCTACACCTTC. The J gene is TRBJ1-2, the V gene TRBV9; no reliable D call. CDR1 and CDR2 from the germline V gene are SGDLS and YYNGEE. The length of the CDR3 is 14 residues.

In DNA, the CDR3 is TGTGCCAGCAGCCTGGATCGGGGGACCTTCACCGGGGAGCTGTTTTTT. This sequence encodes CASSLDRGTFTGELFF. This sequence joins TRBV9 and TRBJ2-2, with D maybe TRBD2 (6 bases). The V gene's germline CDR1 is SGDLS and CDR2 YYNGEE. V lost 4 bases and J 4 bases, leaving 17 bases between the germline ends. The CDR3 extends over 16 amino acids.

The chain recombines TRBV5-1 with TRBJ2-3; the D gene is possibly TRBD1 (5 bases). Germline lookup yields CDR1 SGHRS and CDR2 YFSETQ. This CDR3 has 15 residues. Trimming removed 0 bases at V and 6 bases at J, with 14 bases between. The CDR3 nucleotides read TGCGCCAGCAGCTTGGAGGGGCGGCTCCGGGATACGCAGTATTTT. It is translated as CASSLEGRLRDTQYF. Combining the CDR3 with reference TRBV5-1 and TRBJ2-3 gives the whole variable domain KAGVTQTPRYLIKTRGQQVTLSCSPISGHRSVSWYQQTPGQGLQFLFEYFSETQRNKGNFPGRFSGRQFSNSRSEMNVSTLELGDSALYLCASSLEGRLRDTQYFGPGTRLTVL.

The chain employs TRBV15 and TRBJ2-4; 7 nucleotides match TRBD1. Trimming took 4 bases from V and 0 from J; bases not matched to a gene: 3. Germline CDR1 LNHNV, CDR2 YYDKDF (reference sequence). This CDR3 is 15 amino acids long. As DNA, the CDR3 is TGTGCCACCAGCACGACAGGGCTAGCCAAAAACATTCAGTACTTC. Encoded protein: CATSTTGLAKNIQYF.

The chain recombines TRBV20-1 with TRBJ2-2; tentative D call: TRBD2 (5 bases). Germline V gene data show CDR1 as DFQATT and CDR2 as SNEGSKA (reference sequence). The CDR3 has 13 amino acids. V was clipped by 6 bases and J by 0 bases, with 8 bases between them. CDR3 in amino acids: CSAPGANTGELFF. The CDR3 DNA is TGCAGTGCCCCCGGGGCGAACACCGGGGAGCTGTTTTTT.

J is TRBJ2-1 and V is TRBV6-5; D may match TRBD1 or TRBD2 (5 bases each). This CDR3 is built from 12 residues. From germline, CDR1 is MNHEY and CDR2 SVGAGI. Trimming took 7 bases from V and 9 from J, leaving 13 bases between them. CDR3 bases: TGTGCCAGCATCCGCATTGGGGGTGAGCAGTTCTTC. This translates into CASIRIGGEQFF.

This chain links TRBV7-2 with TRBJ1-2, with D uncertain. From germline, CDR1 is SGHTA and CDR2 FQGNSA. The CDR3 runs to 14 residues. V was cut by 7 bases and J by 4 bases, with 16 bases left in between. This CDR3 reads CASKSINSGYGYTF. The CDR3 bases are TGTGCCAGCAAATCAATTAACAGCGGCTATGGCTACACCTTC.

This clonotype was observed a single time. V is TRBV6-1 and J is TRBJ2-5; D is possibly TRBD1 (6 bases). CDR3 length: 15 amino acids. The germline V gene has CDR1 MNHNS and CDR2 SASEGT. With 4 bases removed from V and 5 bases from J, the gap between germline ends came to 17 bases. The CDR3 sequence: CASSGVGAQRETQYF. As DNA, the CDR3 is TGTGCCAGCAGTGGGGTGGGGGCGCAGCGTGAGACCCAGTACTTC.

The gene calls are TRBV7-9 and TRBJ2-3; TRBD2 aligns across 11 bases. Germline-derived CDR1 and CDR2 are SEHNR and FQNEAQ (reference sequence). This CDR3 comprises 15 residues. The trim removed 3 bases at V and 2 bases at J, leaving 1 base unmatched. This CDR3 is CASSLGLAVTDTQYF. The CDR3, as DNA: TGTGCCAGCAGCTTGGGACTAGCGGTCACAGATACGCAGTATTTT.

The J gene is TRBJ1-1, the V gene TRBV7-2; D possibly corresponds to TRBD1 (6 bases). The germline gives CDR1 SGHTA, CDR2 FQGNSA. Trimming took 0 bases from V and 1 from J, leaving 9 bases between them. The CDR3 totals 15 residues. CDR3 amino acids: CASSLAAGENTEAFF. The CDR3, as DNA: TGTGCCAGCAGCTTAGCCGCAGGGGAGAACACTGAAGCTTTCTTT. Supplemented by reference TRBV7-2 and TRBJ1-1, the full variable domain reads GAGVSQSPSNKVTEKGKDVELRCDPISGHTALYWYRQSLGQGLEFLIYFQGNSAPDKSGLPSDRFSAERTGGSVSTLTIQRTQQEDSAVYLCASSLAAGENTEAFFGQGTRLTVV.

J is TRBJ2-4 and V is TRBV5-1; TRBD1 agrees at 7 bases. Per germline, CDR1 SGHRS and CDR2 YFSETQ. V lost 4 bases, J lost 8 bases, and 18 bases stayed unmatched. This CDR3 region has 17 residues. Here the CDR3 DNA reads TGCGCCAGCAGCCTCAACACACAGGGGCACACCCCACACATTCAGTACTTC. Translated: CASSLNTQGHTPHIQYF.

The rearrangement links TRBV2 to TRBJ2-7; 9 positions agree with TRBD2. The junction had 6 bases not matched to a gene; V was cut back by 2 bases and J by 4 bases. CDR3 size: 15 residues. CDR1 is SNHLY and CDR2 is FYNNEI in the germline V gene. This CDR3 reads CASSERRGGPYEQYF. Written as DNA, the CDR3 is TGTGCCAGCAGTGAAAGGCGGGGGGGCCCTTACGAGCAGTACTTC.

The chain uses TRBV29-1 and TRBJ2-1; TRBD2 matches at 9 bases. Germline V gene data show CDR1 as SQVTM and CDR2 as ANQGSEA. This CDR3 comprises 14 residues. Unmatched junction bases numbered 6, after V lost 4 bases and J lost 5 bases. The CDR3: CSVVLLAGNNEQFF. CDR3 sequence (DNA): TGCAGCGTTGTTTTGCTAGCGGGGAACAATGAGCAGTTCTTC.

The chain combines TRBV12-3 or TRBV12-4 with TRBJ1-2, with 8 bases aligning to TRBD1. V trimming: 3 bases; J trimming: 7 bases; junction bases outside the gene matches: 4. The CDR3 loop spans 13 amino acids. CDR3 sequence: CASSFGQGRGYTF. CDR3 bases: TGTGCCAGCAGTTTCGGACAGGGCCGTGGCTACACCTTC.

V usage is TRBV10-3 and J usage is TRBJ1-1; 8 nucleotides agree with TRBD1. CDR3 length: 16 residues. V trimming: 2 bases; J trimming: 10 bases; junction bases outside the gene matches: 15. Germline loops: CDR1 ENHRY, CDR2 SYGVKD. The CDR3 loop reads CAISEPKAGGLRRAFF. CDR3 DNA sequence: TGTGCCATCAGTGAGCCCAAAGCAGGGGGCTTACGGCGAGCTTTCTTT.

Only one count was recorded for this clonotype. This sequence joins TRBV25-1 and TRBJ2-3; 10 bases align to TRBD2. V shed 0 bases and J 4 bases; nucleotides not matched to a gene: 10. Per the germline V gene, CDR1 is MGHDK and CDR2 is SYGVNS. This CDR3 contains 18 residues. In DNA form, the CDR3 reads TGTGCCAGCAGTGAATATATTCGACCCAGCGGGGGGGCAGATACGCAGTATTTT. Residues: CASSEYIRPSGGADTQYF.

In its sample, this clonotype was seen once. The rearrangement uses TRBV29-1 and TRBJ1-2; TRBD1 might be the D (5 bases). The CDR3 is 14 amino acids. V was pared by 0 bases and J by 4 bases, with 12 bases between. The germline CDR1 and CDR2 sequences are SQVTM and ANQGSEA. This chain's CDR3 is CSVEDWGSRYGYTF. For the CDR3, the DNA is TGCAGCGTTGAAGATTGGGGCAGCCGCTATGGCTACACCTTC.

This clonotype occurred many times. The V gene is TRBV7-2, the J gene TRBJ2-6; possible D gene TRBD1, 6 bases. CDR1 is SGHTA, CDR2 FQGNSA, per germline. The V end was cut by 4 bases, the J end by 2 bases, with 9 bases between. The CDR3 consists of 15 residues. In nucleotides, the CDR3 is TGTGCCAGCAGCTCCCCAGGGGCTGGGGCCAACGTCCTGACTTTC. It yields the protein CASSSPGAGANVLTF. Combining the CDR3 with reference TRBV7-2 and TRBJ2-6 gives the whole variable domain GAGVSQSPSNKVTEKGKDVELRCDPISGHTALYWYRQSLGQGLEFLIYFQGNSAPDKSGLPSDRFSAERTGGSVSTLTIQRTQQEDSAVYLCASSSPGAGANVLTFGAGSRLTVL.

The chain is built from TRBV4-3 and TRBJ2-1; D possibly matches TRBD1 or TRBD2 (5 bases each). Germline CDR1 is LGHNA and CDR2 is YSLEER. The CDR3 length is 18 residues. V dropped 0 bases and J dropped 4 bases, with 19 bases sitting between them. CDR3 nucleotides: TGCGCCAGCAGCCAAGATACGCGGGCCACTGAGGGGTACAATGAGCAGTTCTTC. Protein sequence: CASSQDTRATEGYNEQFF.

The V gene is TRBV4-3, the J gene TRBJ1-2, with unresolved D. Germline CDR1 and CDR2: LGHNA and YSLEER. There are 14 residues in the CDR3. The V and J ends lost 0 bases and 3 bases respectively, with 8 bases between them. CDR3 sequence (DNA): TGCGCCAGCAGCCAAGATCTGGGTGACTATGGCTACACCTTC. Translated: CASSQDLGDYGYTF.

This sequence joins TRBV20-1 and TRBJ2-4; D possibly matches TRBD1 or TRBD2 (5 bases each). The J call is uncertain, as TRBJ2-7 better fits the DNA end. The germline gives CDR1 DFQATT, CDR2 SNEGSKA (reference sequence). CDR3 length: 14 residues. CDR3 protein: CSARGQGDFYEQYF. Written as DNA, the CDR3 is TGCAGTGCTCGTGGTCAGGGAGATTTCTACGAGCAGTACTTC.

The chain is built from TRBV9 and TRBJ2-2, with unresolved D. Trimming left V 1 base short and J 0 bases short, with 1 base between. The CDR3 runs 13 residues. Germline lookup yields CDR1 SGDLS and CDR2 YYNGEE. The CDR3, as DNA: TGTGCCAGCAGCGTATCGAACACCGGGGAGCTGTTTTTT. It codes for CASSVSNTGELFF.

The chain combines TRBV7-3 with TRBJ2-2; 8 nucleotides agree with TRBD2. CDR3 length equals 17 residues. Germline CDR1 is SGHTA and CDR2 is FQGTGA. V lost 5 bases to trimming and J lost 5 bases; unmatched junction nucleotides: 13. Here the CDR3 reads CASSPYLGLAGTGELFF. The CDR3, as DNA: TGTGCCAGCAGCCCATACCTCGGACTAGCTGGGACCGGGGAGCTGTTTTTT. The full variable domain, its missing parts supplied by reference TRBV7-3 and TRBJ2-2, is GAGVSQTPSNKVTEKGKYVELRCDPISGHTALYWYRQSLGQGPEFLIYFQGTGAADDSGLPNDRFFAVRPEGSVSTLKIQRTERGDSAVYLCASSPYLGLAGTGELFFGEGSRLTVL.

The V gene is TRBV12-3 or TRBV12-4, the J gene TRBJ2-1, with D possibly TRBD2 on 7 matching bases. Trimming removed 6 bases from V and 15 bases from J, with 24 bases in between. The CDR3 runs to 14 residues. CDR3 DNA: TGTGCCAGCAGCTCTTGGGGGGGGGCGAATTACAGGTTCTTC. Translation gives CASSSWGGANYRFF.

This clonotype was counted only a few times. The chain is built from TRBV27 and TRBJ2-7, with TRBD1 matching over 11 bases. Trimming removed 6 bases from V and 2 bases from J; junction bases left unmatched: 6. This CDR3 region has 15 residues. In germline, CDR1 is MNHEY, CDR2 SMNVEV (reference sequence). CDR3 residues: CASSNPGQGAYEQYF. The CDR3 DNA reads TGTGCCAGCAGCAACCCGGGACAGGGGGCCTACGAGCAGTACTTC.